This T cell receptor beta chain was recovered during a study of PD-L1 blockade in urothelial cancer. Study-wide background: The authors examined blood 3 weeks (second dose) and 6 weeks after treatment start. Median T cell yield per blood sample was about 150,000 cells.

This clone was seen more than once but under ten times. Profiling relied on immunoSEQ multiplex PCR, and the TCRdb table lists in-frame clones only, not all of them. Of approximately 120,000 clones listed, more than 75% are singletons. Time point denoted: peripheral blood 6 weeks after treatment start. Urothelial carcinoma affected the patients, and it was locally advanced or metastatic. With V trimmed by 8 bases and J by 7 bases, 4 bases remained unmatched. The germline V gene encodes CDR1 MGHDK and CDR2 SYGVNS. The CDR3 is 11 residues long. This receptor was obtained from a man between 50 and 59 years old with urothelial cancer. The chain is built from TRBV25-1 and TRBJ1-1; 7 bases match TRBD1. The sample here was PBMCs, taken around atezolizumab (anti-PD-L1) treatment. The CDR3 loop reads CASSYRGEAFF. DNA for the CDR3: TGTGCCAGCTCCTACAGGGGTGAAGCTTTCTTT.